The 16 T cell receptor beta chains below were found in one sample sequenced in a study of PD-1 blockade in classical Hodgkin lymphoma. Time point indicated: cycle 4 day 1 (C4D1), after less than seven weeks of nivolumab. In every patient, relapse followed autologous stem cell transplantation, while exposure to brentuximab vedotin differed. By magnetic negative selection, CD4+ T cells were purified from thawed PBMCs. Using immunoSEQ multiplex PCR, the repertoire was profiled, and TCRdb retains in-frame clones only, with some absent. The sample lists 30,000 or so clones; 86% were seen once. The sample in question was CD4+ T cells from blood, obtained before the fourth cycle of nivolumab. Receptors originate from a human donor with classical Hodgkin lymphoma.

V is TRBV27 and J is TRBJ2-7; TRBD2 matches 11 bases. This CDR3 spans 17 amino acids. Looked up from germline, CDR1 is MNHEY and CDR2 is SMNVEV (reference sequence). The ends lost 6 bases at V and 2 bases at J; junction bases unmatched: 12. CDR3 sequence: CASSPTFGLAGAYEQYF. For the CDR3, the DNA is TGTGCCAGCAGCCCTACCTTTGGACTAGCGGGCGCCTACGAGCAGTACTTC.

The chain recombines TRBV27 with TRBJ2-7; weak D call: TRBD2 (6 bases). The CDR3 has 15 amino acids. V shed 0 bases and J shed 4 bases, with 13 bases lying between them. CDR1 and CDR2 (germline): MNHEY, SMNVEV (reference sequence). CDR3 loop: CASSLSKGGAYEQYF. CDR3 DNA sequence: TGTGCCAGCAGTTTATCCAAAGGAGGGGCATACGAGCAGTACTTC.

The chain has TRBV29-1 and TRBJ1-6, with D possibly matching TRBD1 (6 bases). This CDR3 spans 15 amino acids. The V end lost 7 bases, the J end lost 8 bases, and 21 bases lay between the germline ends. Per the germline V gene, CDR1 is SQVTM and CDR2 is ANQGSEA. In nucleotides, the CDR3 is TGCAGCGCCCGGGAGGGGGTTAGGAATGATTCACCCCTCCACTTT. Translation: CSAREGVRNDSPLHF. Looking up the rest from reference TRBV29-1 and TRBJ1-6 gives the full variable domain: SAVISQKPSRDICQRGTSLTIQCQVDSQVTMMFWYRQQPGQSLTLIATANQGSEATYESGFVIDKFPISRPNLTFSTLTVSNMSPEDSSIYLCSAREGVRNDSPLHFGNGTRLTVT.

The V and J genes are TRBV7-2 and TRBJ2-7, with TRBD2 matching over 10 bases. This CDR3 has 16 residues. Germline values: CDR1 SGHTA, CDR2 FQGNSA. After removal of 2 bases from V and 6 bases from J, the junction contained 10 bases not matched to a gene. Here the CDR3 DNA reads TGTGCCAGCAGCTTAAGGGGTCGGCTAGCGGGAGTCGAGCAGTACTTC. Its protein product is CASSLRGRLAGVEQYF. The variable domain in full, with the rest retrieved from reference TRBV7-2 and TRBJ2-7, is GAGVSQSPSNKVTEKGKDVELRCDPISGHTALYWYRQSLGQGLEFLIYFQGNSAPDKSGLPSDRFSAERTGGSVSTLTIQRTQQEDSAVYLCASSLRGRLAGVEQYFGPGTRLTVT.

The chain uses TRBV4-2 and TRBJ2-3; TRBD2 matches 8 bases. The CDR3 runs 14 residues. Germline V gene data show CDR1 as LGHNA and CDR2 as YNFKEQ. V shed 3 bases and J 5 bases; nucleotides not matched to a gene: 4. The CDR3 spells CASSQGTSKDTQYF. The CDR3 DNA sequence: TGTGCCAGCAGCCAGGGGACTAGTAAAGATACGCAGTATTTT.

V usage is TRBV14 and J usage is TRBJ1-3; D gene unclear. Between the trimmed V and J ends, which lost 1 base and 0 bases, there was a span of 7 bases. The length of the CDR3 is 15 residues. CDR1 SGHDN and CDR2 FVKESK come from the germline V gene. CDR3 DNA sequence: TGTGCCAGCAGCCAAGTGGATTTCTCTGGAAACACCATATATTTT. Residues: CASSQVDFSGNTIYF.

This chain links TRBV18 with TRBJ1-6, with a possible D match to TRBD1 (6 bases). The V end lost 3 bases, the J end lost 9 bases, and 9 bases lay between the germline ends. The germline V gene encodes CDR1 KGHSH and CDR2 LQKENI. This CDR3 spans 13 amino acids. DNA of the CDR3: TGTGCCAGCTCACCCACAGGGAGTTCACCCCTCCACTTT. Translated, it gives CASSPTGSSPLHF.

This clone has a handful of counts. The J gene is TRBJ1-2, the V gene TRBV19, with a possible D match to TRBD1 (5 bases). Between the trimmed V and J ends, which lost 6 bases and 5 bases, there was a span of 13 bases. The CDR3 covers 13 residues. CDR1 is LNHDA, CDR2 SQIVND, per germline (reference sequence). The CDR3 sequence is CASRLEGYYGYTF. The CDR3, as DNA: TGTGCCAGTAGGCTGGAGGGGTATTATGGCTACACCTTC.

The count of this clone is one. The rearrangement links TRBV19 to TRBJ2-2; a weak D match, TRBD1 (5 bases). Germline CDR1 and CDR2: LNHDA and SQIVND (reference sequence). The CDR3 length is 13 residues. The V and J ends lost 6 bases and 4 bases respectively, with 9 bases between them. The CDR3 region is CASRRQSTGELFF. The CDR3 nucleotides are TGTGCCAGTAGACGACAGAGCACCGGGGAGCTGTTTTTT.

The CDR3 loop is CASSLEQGHYGYTF. The CDR3 nucleotides read TGTGCCAGCAGTTTAGAACAGGGGCACTATGGCTACACCTTC. The chain joins TRBV28 to TRBJ1-2; TRBD1 matches at 7 bases. Germline V lookup: CDR1 MDHEN, CDR2 SYDVKM. This CDR3 has 14 residues. With 2 bases clipped from V and 3 bases from J, the junction kept 3 bases outside the gene matches.

The chain is built from TRBV5-4 and TRBJ2-5, with D perhaps matching TRBD1 or TRBD2 (5 bases each). V was cut by 4 bases and J by 1 base, with 11 bases left in between. Per germline, CDR1 SGHNT and CDR2 YYREEE (reference sequence). CDR3 length equals 14 residues. The CDR3 DNA is TGTGCCAGCAGCACTGGGGACCCCCAAGAGACCCAGTACTTC. Translating it yields CASSTGDPQETQYF.

This chain joins TRBV19 and TRBJ2-4; D is perhaps TRBD2 (6 bases). This CDR3 spans 16 amino acids. Germline V gene lookup returns CDR1 LNHDA and CDR2 SQIVND (reference sequence). The ends were cut back, 7 bases at V and 0 bases at J, with 16 bases in the middle. CDR3 sequence (DNA): TGTGCCAGTACCCCCCCGGACGGGGGAGCCAAAAACATTCAGTACTTC. Amino acid sequence: CASTPPDGGAKNIQYF. The variable domain in full, completed from reference TRBV19 and TRBJ2-4, reads DGGITQSPKYLFRKEGQNVTLSCEQNLNHDAMYWYRQDPGQGLRLIYYSQIVNDFQKGDIAEGYSVSREKKESFPLTVTSAQKNPTAFYLCASTPPDGGAKNIQYFGAGTRLSVL.

The chain uses TRBV2 and TRBJ1-1; D might be TRBD1 (5 bases). The CDR3 is 14 amino acids. From germline, CDR1 is SNHLY and CDR2 FYNNEI. The V and J ends lost 3 bases and 1 base respectively, with 9 bases between them. This CDR3 is CASSEGGTNTEAFF. CDR3 nucleotide sequence: TGTGCCAGCAGTGAGGGGGGGACGAACACTGAAGCTTTCTTT.

This clone was picked up a small number of times. The chain combines TRBV2 with TRBJ1-6; TRBD1 is a possible D gene (5 bases). This CDR3 spans 16 amino acids. The V end was cut by 7 bases, the J end by 5 bases, with 18 bases between. Germline V gene lookup returns CDR1 SNHLY and CDR2 FYNNEI. CDR3 nucleotides: TGTGCCAGCAACAGGCGCGGGGTAGGTGATAATTCACCCCTCCACTTT. Amino acid sequence: CASNRRGVGDNSPLHF.

The rearrangement uses TRBV4-1 and TRBJ2-5; D is ambiguous. Germline loops: CDR1 MGHRA, CDR2 YSYEKL. Trimming cost V 5 bases and J 5 bases, with 12 bases left between them. The CDR3 extends over 13 amino acids. CDR3 in amino acids: CASSSRLGETQYF. The CDR3 nucleotides read TGCGCCAGCAGCTCCCGTCTGGGGGAGACCCAGTACTTC.

The chain combines TRBV15 with TRBJ2-7; weak D call: TRBD1 (6 bases). This CDR3 is built from 13 residues. Trimming cost V 1 base and J 4 bases, with 8 bases left between them. Germline lookup yields CDR1 LNHNV and CDR2 YYDKDF (reference sequence). CDR3 sequence (DNA): TGTGCCACCAGCAGAGTACAGGGTTACGAGCAGTACTTC. Translating gives CATSRVQGYEQYF.